This T cell receptor (beta chain) emerged from a study of PD-1 blockade in mismatch repair-deficient tumors. CDR1 is SGDLS, CDR2 YYNGEE, per germline. This CDR3 comprises 16 residues. V lost 0 bases, J lost 3 bases, and 13 bases lay in between. The table came from immunoSEQ multiplex PCR; TCRdb's copy has only in-frame clones and leaves some out. This sample has roughly 130,000 clones, with about nine tenths found just once. The input for sequencing was peripheral blood, taken approximately 71 weeks after starting pembrolizumab. This sequence originates from an adult with mismatch repair-deficient cancer. The rearrangement uses TRBV9 and TRBJ2-1; perhaps TRBD2 as D (7 bases). CDR3 in amino acids: CASSVGRGGNYNEQFF. Written as DNA, the CDR3 is TGTGCCAGCAGCGTAGGAAGGGGGGGTAACTACAATGAGCAGTTCTTC.